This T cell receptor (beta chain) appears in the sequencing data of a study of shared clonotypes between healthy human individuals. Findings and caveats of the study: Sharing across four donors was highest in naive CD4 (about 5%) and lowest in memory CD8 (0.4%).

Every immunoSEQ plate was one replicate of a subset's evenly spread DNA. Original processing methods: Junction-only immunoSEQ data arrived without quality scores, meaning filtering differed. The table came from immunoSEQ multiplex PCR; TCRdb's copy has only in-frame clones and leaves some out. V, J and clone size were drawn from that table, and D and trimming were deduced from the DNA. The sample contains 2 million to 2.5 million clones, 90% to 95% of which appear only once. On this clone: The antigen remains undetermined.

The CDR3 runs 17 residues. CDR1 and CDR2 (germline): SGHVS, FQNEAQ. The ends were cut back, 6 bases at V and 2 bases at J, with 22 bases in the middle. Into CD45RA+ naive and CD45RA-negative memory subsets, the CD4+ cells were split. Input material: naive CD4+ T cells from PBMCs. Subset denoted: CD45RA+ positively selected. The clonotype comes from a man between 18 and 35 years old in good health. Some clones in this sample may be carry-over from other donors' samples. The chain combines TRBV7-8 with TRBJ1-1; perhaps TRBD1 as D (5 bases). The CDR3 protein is CASRSGTPRGTNTEAFF. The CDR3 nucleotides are TGTGCCAGCAGATCCGGGACCCCAAGAGGTACTAACACTGAAGCTTTCTTT.